This T cell receptor beta chain is drawn from a study of blood T cell repertoires in COVID-19 (dated by TCRdb to 2020 to 2022). Study-wide context: Collaborator samples came from the United States, Italy and Spain and covered acute and convalescent phases of COVID-19. Deeply sampled blood TCRbeta repertoires from subjects exposed to, actively infected with, or recovered from COVID-19 were included in the dataset. The prospective study material was composed of cDNA or gDNA derived from T cells, B-cell-depleted T cells, or PBMCs. Where available, HLA class I and class II types were taken from metadata supplied by the sample provider and were not determined by assay-based typing. A de-identified subject ID, COVID-19 status, age in years and sex were almost always included in the sample metadata. The samples were drawn from two sources: the first 160 participants of the ongoing ImmuneRACE study, and 1,200 or so subjects contributed by 6 global collaborators. The repertoires were released in a freely available public database intended as a resource for research on the immune response to SARS-CoV-2.

The full study reports these points: How much clinical and demographic metadata was included differed by source and by participant, and the metadata was provided uncurated.

TCRbeta CDR3 regions were amplified from genomic DNA by means of the immunoSEQ Assay, a bias-controlled multiplex PCR. From the authors' description of their analysis: Within the assay, amplification of reference gene primers was used to estimate how many nucleated cells each sample contained. To quantify the absolute abundance of each unique TCRbeta CDR3 rearrangement, sequence reads were collapsed and filtered. Productive Simpson clonality was computed per sample as the square root of Simpson's diversity index over productive rearrangements. TCRdb took this table from immuneACCESS and kept in-frame rearrangements with V and J called. Such tables lack part of the clones; where checked against another copy, unresolved V genes explain under half of the gap, and the rest is unexplained. D and trimming were read from the DNA, whereas the V and J calls and clone size are those reported in that table. Present in this sample are 250,000 or so clones, approximately 90% of which were seen just once. The ten largest account for around 3% of the sample.

Reading the germline V gene (reference sequence) gives CDR1 SGHNT and CDR2 YYREEE. Including cysteine and phenylalanine, the CDR3 has 15 amino acids. The kept DNA is CDR3 alone, 45 bases in frame from the first base. Germline trimming: 1 base from V, 5 bases from J; junction bases outside gene matches: 6. Notes on this clone: Its antigen is still unknown. Per-nucleotide qualities are absent, and no much larger clonotype sits a single base away.

Each collaborating institution followed its own protocols to collect whole blood in K2EDTA tubes. For TCRbeta analysis, collaborators shipped samples in one of three forms: frozen whole blood, isolated PBMCs, or DNA extracted from either of those sample types. The sequenced material came from peripheral blood. This chain is built from TRBV5-4 and TRBJ2-3; 8 nucleotides in the junction match TRBD1. The clonotype comes from a man between 18 and 35 years old with active or convalescent COVID-19. The CDR3 reads CASSLQPTGEDTQYF. The nucleotide sequence reads TGTGCCAGCAGCTTGCAACCGACAGGGGAAGATACGCAGTATTTT.